The TCR beta chain described here comes from a study of monozygotic twins with inflammatory bowel disease. From germline, CDR1 is SEHNR and CDR2 FQNEAQ (reference sequence). The CDR3 is 16 amino acids. Across eight separate reactions for each sample, cDNA was made. Via template switching, UMIs carrying a 6-nucleotide sample barcode were introduced. Nested PCRs of approximately 16 and 10 cycles, two in total, were run on TCRalpha and TCRbeta cDNA. TCRdb reanalyzed the 5' RACE reads and collapses them to one entry per CDR3 protein, without DNA. Recorded here are hundreds of thousands of distinct CDR3 sequences; the top ten clones represent over 5.5%.

The sample was blood. This chain joins TRBV7-9 and TRBJ2-7; no DNA is available, so the TRBD2 call from TCRdb remains unchecked. The clonotype originates from a human donor with ulcerative colitis or Crohn's disease, or a healthy co-twin of an affected twin (not recorded which). The CDR3 region is CASSSSNLGGSGEQYF.